This T cell receptor (beta chain) comes out of a study of yellow fever vaccine responses in identical twins (dated by TCRdb to the late 2010s). As for the study more broadly: In the study, vaccine-responding T cell clones were precisely tracked in identical twins.

The protocol used for the library was RT-PCR. TCRdb names Illumina HiSeq 2500 as the instrument used. TCRdb applied fastp at Q25 and MiXCR to the public reads, then kept only in-frame beta chains. Records with the same CDR3 protein are collapsed into one entry carrying the most frequent genes and DNA. This sample lists roughly 1,000 distinct CDR3 sequences; approximately 82% were detected once. The top ten hold around 12% of the sample. Beyond this particular receptor, the publication reports: According to the authors, in identical twins the way T cells responded to vaccination appeared partly convergent and partly personalized.

Via the germline V gene (reference sequence), CDR1 is MNHEY and CDR2 SMNVEV. The V end loses 3 bases and the J end loses 2 bases, and a stretch of 9 bases separates them. Inclusive of the bounding cysteine and phenylalanine, the CDR3 is 14 residues long. Left in the record is the CDR3 DNA by itself, 42 bases read in frame from the first base. Points on this clonotype: This clone's antigen is unknown. There are no base qualities to consult, and no much larger clone falls within one base.

The sample here was T cells from blood (PBMCs), unsorted or a sorted subset (not recorded which), taken before or after yellow fever vaccination (not recorded which). The chain couples TRBV27 to TRBJ2-3; a tentative D match to TRBD2 spans 6 bases. The clonotype comes from a female donor who received the yellow fever vaccine. The sequence in DNA is TGTGCCAGCAGTTTTGGGGGGATCACAGATACGCAGTATTTT. Translated, it reads CASSFGGITDTQYF.